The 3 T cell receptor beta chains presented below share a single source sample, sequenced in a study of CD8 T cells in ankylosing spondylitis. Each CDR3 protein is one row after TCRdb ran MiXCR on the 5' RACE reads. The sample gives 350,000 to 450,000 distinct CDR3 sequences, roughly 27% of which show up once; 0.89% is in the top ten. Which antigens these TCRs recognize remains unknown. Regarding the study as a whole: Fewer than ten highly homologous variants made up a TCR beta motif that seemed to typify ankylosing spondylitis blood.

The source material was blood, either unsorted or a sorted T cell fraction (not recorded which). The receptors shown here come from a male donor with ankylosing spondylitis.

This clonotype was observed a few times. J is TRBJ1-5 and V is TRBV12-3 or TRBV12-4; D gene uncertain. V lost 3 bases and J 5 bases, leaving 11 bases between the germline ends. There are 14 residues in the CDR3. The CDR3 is CASSFGRVDQPQHF. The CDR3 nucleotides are TGTGCCAGCAGTTTTGGGAGGGTCGATCAGCCCCAGCATTTT.

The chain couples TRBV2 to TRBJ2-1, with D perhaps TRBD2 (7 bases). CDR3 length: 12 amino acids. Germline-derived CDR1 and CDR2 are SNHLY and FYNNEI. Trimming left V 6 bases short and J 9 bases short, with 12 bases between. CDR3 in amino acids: CASRPRGGEQFF. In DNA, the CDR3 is TGTGCCAGCAGGCCAAGGGGGGGTGAGCAGTTCTTC.

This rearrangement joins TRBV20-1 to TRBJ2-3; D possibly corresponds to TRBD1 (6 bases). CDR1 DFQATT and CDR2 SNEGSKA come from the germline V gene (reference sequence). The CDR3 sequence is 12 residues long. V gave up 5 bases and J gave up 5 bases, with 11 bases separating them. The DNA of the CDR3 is TGCAGTGCTCAGGGGCCGGTAGATACGCAGTATTTT. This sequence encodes CSAQGPVDTQYF.